These T cell receptor beta chains were read from a single sample in a study of cytomegalovirus exposure and HLA in healthy donors. Assay: immunoSEQ multiplex PCR; the TCRdb copy retains only in-frame clones and omits some. Among around 150,000 clones, approximately 70% were seen once, and the ten largest hold roughly 7.1%. Input material: PBMCs. These receptors were obtained from a man in his forties in good health and CMV-seropositive. Both conserved end residues are part of each CDR3. The order of the fields is D gene, V gene, clone size, J gene, CDR3 DNA, CDR3 protein. The D gene is left open where the match is weak. Some rows mark clone size as missing; the rest say once, few, many or name a class of expanded clone.

D: TRBD1; V: TRBV5-4; size: NA; J: TRBJ1-2; DNA: TGTGCCAGCAGCGCAGGGGGTATGGACTATGGCTACACCTTC; CDR3: CASSAGGMDYGYTF
D: TRBD1; V: TRBV19; size: NA; J: TRBJ2-2; DNA: TGTGCCAGTAGTATAGATTCAGGGGGCACCGGGGAGCTGTTTTTT; CDR3: CASSIDSGGTGELFF
D: NA; V: TRBV18; size: NA; J: TRBJ2-4; DNA: TGTGCCAGCTCACCACTCAGCGGAGGCTATAACATTCAGTACTTC; CDR3: CASSPLSGGYNIQYF
D: TRBD1; V: TRBV14; size: few; J: TRBJ2-3; DNA: TGTGCCAGCAGCCAACTTCGGCAGGGGGCAACAGATACGCAGTATTTT; CDR3: CASSQLRQGATDTQYF
D: NA; V: TRBV11-2; size: NA; J: TRBJ2-7; DNA: TGTGCCAGCAGCCTTAACAGGGCCCTCTACGAGCAGTACTTC; CDR3: CASSLNRALYEQYF
D: TRBD1; V: TRBV27; size: NA; J: TRBJ2-5; DNA: TGTGCCAGCCCCAGGGGGAAGGAGGAGACCCAGTACTTC; CDR3: CASPRGKEETQYF
D: NA; V: TRBV18; size: NA; J: TRBJ1-1; DNA: TGTGCCAGCTCACCCCCAAACGCGAGGGACACTGAAGCTTTCTTT; CDR3: CASSPPNARDTEAFF
D: TRBD2; V: TRBV7-3; size: once; J: TRBJ2-2; DNA: TGTGCCAGCAGCTTAACTCCTAGCGGGGGTCCCGGGGAGCTGTTTTTT; CDR3: CASSLTPSGGPGELFF
D: NA; V: TRBV5-1; size: NA; J: TRBJ1-1; DNA: TGCGCCAGCAGCTTAAGTACTGTGAACACTGAAGCTTTCTTT; CDR3: CASSLSTVNTEAFF
D: TRBD1; V: TRBV4-3; size: NA; J: TRBJ1-2; DNA: TGCGCCAGCAGCCACGACAGGACAGGGGAGGAAAATGGCTACACCTTC; CDR3: CASSHDRTGEENGYTF
D: TRBD1; V: TRBV7-9; size: few; J: TRBJ2-2; DNA: TGTGCCAGCAGGGGACAGGTTCCCGACACCGGGGAGCTGTTTTTT; CDR3: CASRGQVPDTGELFF
D: NA; V: TRBV9; size: NA; J: TRBJ2-2; DNA: TGTGCCAGCAGCGTGAGGCCCGGGGGCGGGGAGCTGTTTTTT; CDR3: CASSVRPGGGELFF
D: NA; V: TRBV6-4; size: NA; J: TRBJ1-1; DNA: TGTGCCAGCAGCATTGACTGGGGCATGAACACTGAAGCTTTCTTT; CDR3: CASSIDWGMNTEAFF
D: TRBD1; V: TRBV4-2; size: NA; J: TRBJ1-1; DNA: TGTGCCAGCAGCCAAGTCGACAGGGCCACTGAAGCTTTCTTT; CDR3: CASSQVDRATEAFF
D: NA; V: TRBV11-3; size: few; J: TRBJ2-7; DNA: TGTGCCAGCAGCTTGCAAGGGGACAACTACGAGCAGTACTTC; CDR3: CASSLQGDNYEQYF
D: TRBD1; V: TRBV5-4; size: NA; J: TRBJ1-6; DNA: TGTGCCAGCAGCCCGCTGCAGGGGGCTGGTTCACCCCTCCACTTT; CDR3: CASSPLQGAGSPLHF
D: NA; V: TRBV7-9; size: NA; J: TRBJ1-2; DNA: TGTGCCAGCAGCCCAGGGCCTGATGGCTACACCTTC; CDR3: CASSPGPDGYTF
D: NA; V: TRBV4-1; size: NA; J: TRBJ1-5; DNA: TGCGCCAGCAGCCAGGTCGGACAGAATCAGCCCCAGCATTTT; CDR3: CASSQVGQNQPQHF
D: TRBD1; V: TRBV29-1; size: once; J: TRBJ2-7; DNA: TGCAGCACAGCCGGGACAGTCTCAAGCGAGCAGTACTTC; CDR3: CSTAGTVSSEQYF
D: NA; V: TRBV7-9; size: NA; J: TRBJ2-1; DNA: TGTGCCAGCAGCTCTGACAGGAATGAGCAGTTCTTC; CDR3: CASSSDRNEQFF
D: TRBD2; V: TRBV7-2; size: NA; J: TRBJ2-1; DNA: TGTGCCAGCAGCTCCCGGGGGGGGCGCAATGAGCAGTTCTTC; CDR3: CASSSRGGRNEQFF
D: TRBD1; V: TRBV7-9; size: NA; J: TRBJ1-6; DNA: TGTGCCAGCAGCGCCCGGGACAGAGATTCACCCCTCCACTTT; CDR3: CASSARDRDSPLHF
D: TRBD2; V: TRBV5-1; size: NA; J: TRBJ2-5; DNA: TGCGCCAGCACAGTACTAGCGGGGGAAGAGACCCAGTACTTC; CDR3: CASTVLAGEETQYF
D: TRBD1; V: TRBV19; size: few; J: TRBJ2-7; DNA: TGTGCCAGTAGTAGGACAGGGGCCTACGAGCAGTACTTC; CDR3: CASSRTGAYEQYF
D: TRBD1; V: TRBV2; size: few; J: TRBJ1-1; DNA: TGTGCCAGCAGTGACGGGACAGGGGTTTTTCTCACTGAAGCTTTCTTT; CDR3: CASSDGTGVFLTEAFF
D: TRBD1; V: TRBV30; size: NA; J: TRBJ1-5; DNA: TGTGCCTGGTCGCGTGGGACAGGGGTTAATCAGCCCCAGCATTTT; CDR3: CAWSRGTGVNQPQHF
D: TRBD1; V: TRBV7-9; size: NA; J: TRBJ2-2; DNA: TGTGCCATCAACAGGGGGCCCACCGGGGAGCTGTTTTTT; CDR3: CAINRGPTGELFF
D: TRBD1; V: TRBV5-1; size: few; J: TRBJ2-7; DNA: TGCGCCAGCAGCTTGCAAACAGGGGAATTGGGATACGAGCAGTACTTC; CDR3: CASSLQTGELGYEQYF
D: NA; V: TRBV21-1; size: once; J: TRBJ1-3; DNA: TGTGCCAGCAGCAAAGTTAGGGGACAGGGGGGAAAAAAAAACACCATATATTTT; CDR3: CASSKVRGQGGKKNTIYF
D: TRBD1; V: TRBV6-5; size: once; J: TRBJ1-5; DNA: TGTGCCAGCAGCCGAACAGGGGGCTCAGGGCAGCCCCAGCATTTT; CDR3: CASSRTGGSGQPQHF
D: TRBD1; V: TRBV27; size: NA; J: TRBJ2-5; DNA: TGTGCCAGCAGTTCCCTTACCGGGACAGGGGAACGAGAGACCCAGTACTTC; CDR3: CASSSLTGTGERETQYF